The entry that follows covers one T cell receptor (beta chain) sequence. V was clipped by 1 base and J by 5 bases; unmatched bases: 6. The germline CDR1 and CDR2 sequences are SGHTA and FQGNSA. This CDR3 is built from 15 residues. With constant-segment primers, 5'RACE yielded cDNA libraries of TCR alpha and TCR beta that carried sample barcodes and UMIs. A single record per CDR3 protein comes from TCRdb applying MiXCR to the 5' RACE reads. The sample consists of approximately 560,000 distinct CDR3 sequences, 17% of them appearing once. These data belong to a study of T-cell memory formation after mild COVID-19.

Sequencing was done on a sample of PBMCs or a T cell subset sorted from them (not recorded which). This TCR came from an adult woman who had mild COVID-19 (a few samples of this study predate the infection). Cell type and time point are not known. The chain links TRBV7-2 to TRBJ2-3; 7 nucleotides match TRBD1. CDR3 nucleotides: TGTGCCAGCAGCTTAGAGGGGGCGCAGGAAGATACGCAGTATTTT. Translated: CASSLEGAQEDTQYF.